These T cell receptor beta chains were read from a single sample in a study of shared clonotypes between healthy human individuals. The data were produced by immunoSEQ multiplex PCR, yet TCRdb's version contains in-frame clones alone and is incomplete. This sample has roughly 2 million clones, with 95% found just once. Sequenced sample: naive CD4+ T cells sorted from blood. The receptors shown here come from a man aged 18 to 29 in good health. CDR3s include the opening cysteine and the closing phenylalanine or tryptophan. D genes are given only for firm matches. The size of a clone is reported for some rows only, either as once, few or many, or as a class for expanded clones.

CASSFPDTDTQYF TGTGCCAGCAGCTTCCCAGACACAGATACGCAGTATTTT . TRBJ2-3 . TRBV5-6
CSVERGRGANEQFF TGCAGCGTTGAAAGGGGCAGGGGAGCCAATGAGCAGTTCTTC . TRBJ2-1 . TRBV29-1
CASSKGRTNEKLFF TGTGCCAGCAGCAAGGGACGGACTAATGAAAAACTGTTTTTT once TRBJ1-4 . TRBV7-2
CASSIRLGYQPQHF TGTGCCAGTAGTATCAGGCTCGGGTATCAGCCCCAGCATTTT . TRBJ1-5 . TRBV19
CASSLESQGHNYGYTF TGTGCCAGCAGCTTAGAAAGTCAGGGGCATAACTATGGCTACACCTTC . TRBJ1-2 . TRBV7-9
CAVGDLGEQYF TGTGCTGTGGGGGATTTAGGGGAGCAGTACTTC . TRBJ2-7 . TRBV28
CASSSSVFPGRGGGTEAFF TGCGCCAGCAGCTCGTCGGTCTTCCCGGGACGTGGGGGAGGGACTGAAGCTTTCTTT . TRBJ1-1 . TRBV5-1
CASSPGFLASYNEQFF TGCGCCAGCAGCCCAGGTTTCCTAGCGTCCTACAATGAGCAGTTCTTC . TRBJ2-1 . TRBV4-1
CSVVAQADTQYF TGCAGCGTTGTCGCACAGGCAGATACGCAGTATTTT once TRBJ2-3 . TRBV29-1
CAISARVGQGSGETQYF TGTGCCATCAGCGCACGGGTGGGACAGGGGAGTGGGGAGACCCAGTACTTC . TRBJ2-5 TRBD1 TRBV10-3
CASSRDRTDEQYF TGTGCCAGCAGTCGGGACAGGACCGACGAGCAGTACTTC . TRBJ2-7 TRBD1 TRBV6-1
CASSLLQGSGANVLTF TGTGCCAGCAGCTTGCTTCAGGGCTCTGGGGCCAACGTCCTGACTTTC . TRBJ2-6 . TRBV5-8
CAWSVGGVGNTIYF TGTGCCTGGAGTGTAGGGGGGGTTGGAAACACCATATATTTT . TRBJ1-3 . TRBV30
CASSLEGRAGETQYF TGTGCCAGCAGCTTAGAAGGGCGTGCAGGAGAGACCCAGTACTTC . TRBJ2-5 . TRBV7-2
CASSPGLDEKLFF TGTGCCAGCTCACCAGGGCTAGATGAAAAACTGTTTTTT . TRBJ1-4 . TRBV18
CATVGDGNSPLHF TGTGCCACGGTCGGGGATGGGAATTCACCCCTCCACTTT . TRBJ1-6 . TRBV10-3
CASSLRGKWPEQYF TGTGCCAGCAGCCTCAGAGGCAAATGGCCCGAGCAGTACTTC . TRBJ2-7 . TRBV21-1
CASSYPGGNTEAFF TGTGCCAGCAGTTACCCCGGGGGAAACACTGAAGCTTTCTTT once TRBJ1-1 . TRBV6-5
CASSWDRPSSYEQYF TGTGCCAGCAGTTGGGACAGGCCTAGCTCCTACGAGCAGTACTTC . TRBJ2-7 TRBD1 TRBV6-1
CASSLARSLNTEAFF TGTGCCAGCAGCTTAGCGCGATCCTTGAACACTGAAGCTTTCTTT . TRBJ1-1 . TRBV7-2